This T cell receptor (beta chain) was sequenced during a study of blood T cell repertoires in COVID-19. This clone has a single count. Some clones are missing from TCRdb's copy, which holds only in-frame ones; the method was immunoSEQ multiplex PCR. The sample lists around 220,000 clones; about 81% were seen once. This CDR3 region has 14 residues. The germline V gene encodes CDR1 GTSNPN and CDR2 SVGIG (reference sequence). Trimming took off 4 bases at V and 8 bases at J, with 20 bases between the two ends. Source material: peripheral blood. The chain links TRBV30 to TRBJ1-2; maybe TRBD1 (6 bases). This TCR derives from a woman at least 80 years old with COVID-19, enrolled during active disease. CDR3 in DNA: TGTGCCTGGAATGGGGGCTCCCGTCTAGAGGGCTACACCTTC. Protein product: CAWNGGSRLEGYTF.